This T cell receptor beta chain comes out of a study of radiation and T cells in renal cell carcinoma. Whole-study context: Nephrectomy followed 15 Gy stereotactic body radiation by 4 weeks.

Time point here: blood 2 weeks post-SBRT. The treatment was: 15 Gy SBRT to primary tumor, nephrectomy 4 weeks later. Blood was sampled at baseline, 2 weeks and 4 weeks after SBRT. As regards this clone: Its specificity is unknown.

V was pared by 2 bases and J by 4 bases, with 5 bases between. CDR3 length: 12 amino acids. The V gene's germline CDR1 is SGHRS and CDR2 YFSETQ. Findings of the study overall: No pretreatment tumor biopsies were available for baseline clonotypes. In blood, top tumor clones expanded by 2 weeks, shrinking by 4.

Sequencing was performed with immunoSEQ multiplex PCR; in TCRdb, only in-frame clones are kept and a portion is missing. The sample comprises under 150,000 clones, 70% to 90% of which are singletons, and over 1.5% rests with the top ten. Sequences were derived from blood, sampled from a patient whose treatment included radiotherapy and nephrectomy. This rearrangement joins TRBV5-1 to TRBJ2-3; D ambiguous. The TCR sequence derives from a woman aged 55-70 years with renal cell carcinoma. The CDR3 DNA reads TGCGCCAGCAGCTTAAGGGCAGATACGCAGTATTTT. Translating it yields CASSLRADTQYF.